The T cell receptor (beta chain) described here comes from a study of blood T cell repertoires in COVID-19. On the study more broadly: The study drew acute and convalescent COVID-19 samples from the United States, Italy and Spain. PBMCs, B-cell-depleted T cells, or T cells provided the cDNA or gDNA that made up the material.

In its sample, this clone was seen once. Under the authors' procedure: Reference gene primer amplification yielded estimated nucleated cell counts. The data were produced by immunoSEQ multiplex PCR, yet TCRdb's version contains in-frame clones alone and is incomplete. Clonal size and the V and J genes are those of that table, whereas D and trimming came from the DNA. The table has approximately 380,000 clones, 85% seen once. This CDR3 has 17 residues. V lost 0 bases, J lost 1 base, and 12 bases lay in between. CDR1 and CDR2 (germline): LNHDA, SQIVND (reference sequence). This receptor was obtained from a woman aged 18-35 years with acute or convalescent COVID-19. J is TRBJ2-2 and V is TRBV19; D possibly corresponds to TRBD2 (6 bases). Sequenced input: peripheral blood. The CDR3 is CASSIDLRGLNTGELFF. CDR3 DNA: TGTGCCAGTAGTATAGATTTGCGGGGCCTGAACACCGGGGAGCTGTTTTTT.